The clone carrying this TCR beta chain was seen just once. Its specificity is unknown. The data stem from a study of T cell responses to AZD1222 COVID-19 vaccine. Study conclusions and caveats: Spike-specific TCR breadth and depth rose after two AZD1222 doses.

Germline V lookup: CDR1 SGHRS, CDR2 YFSETQ. Germline trimming cut 4 bases from V and 6 bases from J; bases unmatched to any gene: 9. CDR3 size: 15 residues. Only in-frame clones appear in the TCRdb table, and some are missing; sequencing was by immunoSEQ multiplex PCR. The repertoire holds 160,000 or so clones, with 80% to 95% as singletons. The chain joins TRBV5-1 to TRBJ2-7; 11 nucleotides line up with TRBD1. Sample: peripheral blood, taken on day 0 of AZD1222 vaccination. This receptor was identified in an adult in good health. CDR3 nucleotide sequence: TGCGCCAGCAGCGCCGGGACAGGGGGGTCTGGCGAGCAGTACTTC. Amino acids: CASSAGTGGSGEQYF.